The 30 T cell receptor beta chains in this list originate from one sample, sequenced in a study of siplizumab effects on memory and regulatory T cells. The protocol was immunoSEQ multiplex PCR, while the TCRdb copy is restricted to in-frame clones and leaves out a portion. The sample has 97,000 or so clones, about 90% seen once. The sequenced sample consisted of CD4+ T cells sorted from blood. Receptors were obtained from a human donor in good health.

The J gene is TRBJ2-3, the V gene TRBV5-4; possible D gene TRBD1, 6 bases. V dropped 0 bases and J dropped 0 bases, with 11 bases sitting between them. Germline V gene lookup returns CDR1 SGHNT and CDR2 YYREEE (reference sequence). CDR3 length: 16 residues. The CDR3 sequence: CASSLVSGASTDTQYF. The CDR3 DNA is TGTGCCAGCAGCTTGGTATCAGGGGCTAGCACAGATACGCAGTATTTT.

This clone was seen only once. The chain has TRBV30 and TRBJ2-7; TRBD1 might be the D (6 bases). Germline V lookup: CDR1 GTSNPN, CDR2 SVGIG (reference sequence). The V end lost 4 bases, the J end lost 3 bases, and 22 bases lay between the germline ends. This CDR3 has 16 amino acids. The CDR3 loop reads CAWNNPFPGHIYEQYF. CDR3 nucleotides: TGTGCCTGGAATAACCCATTCCCGGGACACATCTACGAGCAGTACTTC. The full variable domain, completed using reference TRBV30 and TRBJ2-7, is SQTIHQWPATLVQPVGSPLSLECTVEGTSNPNLYWYRQAAGRGLQLLFYSVGIGQISSEVPQNLSASRPQDRQFILSSKKLLLSDSGFYLCAWNNPFPGHIYEQYFGPGTRLTVT.

Written as DNA, the CDR3 is TGTGCCAGCAGCCGGCGGGGAACCGAGCAGTACTTC. It encodes CASSRRGTEQYF. The chain has TRBV28 and TRBJ2-7; D may be TRBD2 (6 bases). This CDR3 comprises 12 residues. Germline assignment: CDR1 MDHEN and CDR2 SYDVKM. Trimming removed 6 bases at V and 6 bases at J, with 12 bases between.

The chain has TRBV5-4 and TRBJ1-3; the D is unclear. V lost 2 bases and J 4 bases, leaving 10 bases between the germline ends. CDR3 size: 14 residues. Per germline, CDR1 SGHNT and CDR2 YYREEE (reference sequence). In DNA, the CDR3 is TGTGCCAGCAGCTTAGGCCCCACCGGAAACACCATATATTTT. Residues: CASSLGPTGNTIYF.

The chain uses TRBV7-2 and TRBJ2-5; weak D call: TRBD2 (6 bases). The DNA end is a closer match to TRBJ2-7, so the J assignment may be wrong. The CDR3 length is 16 residues. Germline lookup yields CDR1 SGHTA and CDR2 FQGNSA. The CDR3 DNA follows: TGTGCCAGCAGCTTATCGGTCGCGACTAGCTCCTACGAGCAGTACTTC. It is translated as CASSLSVATSSYEQYF.

The chain links TRBV15 to TRBJ2-2, with 9 bases that match TRBD2. Germline CDR1 reads LNHNV; CDR2 reads YYDKDF (reference sequence). The CDR3 is made up of 14 amino acids. J was trimmed by 0 bases and V by 8 bases; bases with no gene match: 1. This CDR3 reads CATRTSANTGELFF. The CDR3 coding sequence is TGTGCCACCCGGACTAGCGCGAACACCGGGGAGCTGTTTTTT.

A note on this clone: Other nucleotide sequences from this sample produce the same CDR3. The chain employs TRBV18 and TRBJ1-2, with 7 bases aligning to TRBD1. CDR1 and CDR2 (germline): KGHSH, LQKENI. The CDR3 is 15 residues long. After removal of 3 bases from V and 2 bases from J, the junction contained 6 bases not matched to a gene. CDR3 nucleotides: TGTGCCAGCTCACCGGTACTACAGGGGAACTATGGCTACACCTTC. Its protein is CASSPVLQGNYGYTF.

The chain links TRBV25-1 to TRBJ1-3, with D hard to call. Trimming took off 4 bases at V and 0 bases at J, with 16 bases between the two ends. This CDR3 has 17 residues. Germline assignment: CDR1 MGHDK and CDR2 SYGVNS. CDR3 protein: CASSVGGSHLSGNTIYF. The CDR3 DNA reads TGTGCCAGCAGTGTCGGCGGTAGCCACCTCTCTGGAAACACCATATATTTT.

The rearrangement joins TRBV28 to TRBJ2-5, with a possible D match to TRBD2 (5 bases). V was cut by 2 bases and J by 9 bases, with 7 bases left in between. Germline V gene lookup returns CDR1 MDHEN and CDR2 SYDVKM. The length of the CDR3 is 11 residues. CDR3 DNA sequence: TGTGCCAGCAGTTTAAAGGAGGCCCAGTACTTC. It yields the protein CASSLKEAQYF.

The V gene is TRBV27, the J gene TRBJ1-1, with D unclear. There are 15 residues in the CDR3. Trimming cost V 3 bases and J 0 bases, with 11 bases left between them. Germline V gene data show CDR1 as MNHEY and CDR2 as SMNVEV (reference sequence). The DNA of the CDR3 is TGTGCCAGCAGTTTCGGCAGGATCTTGAACACTGAAGCTTTCTTT. Protein: CASSFGRILNTEAFF.

This chain joins TRBV11-2 and TRBJ1-2; perhaps TRBD1 as D (5 bases). V lost 5 bases and J 7 bases, leaving 14 bases between the germline ends. This CDR3 is 13 amino acids long. Germline V lookup: CDR1 SGHAT, CDR2 FQNNGV. This chain's CDR3 is CASSNSRVAGYTF. In nucleotides, the CDR3 is TGTGCCAGCAGCAACTCCAGGGTGGCTGGCTACACCTTC.

In regard to this clone: The same CDR3 also results from other DNA sequences found in this sample. The chain has TRBV19 and TRBJ1-5; TRBD1 is a possible D gene (5 bases). The CDR3 has 13 residues. The V end lost 0 bases, the J end lost 6 bases, and 6 bases lay between the germline ends. Per the germline V gene, CDR1 is LNHDA and CDR2 is SQIVND (reference sequence). This CDR3 reads CASSIEGRQPQHF. DNA of the CDR3: TGTGCCAGTAGTATAGAGGGGCGTCAGCCCCAGCATTTT.

The J gene is TRBJ1-1, the V gene TRBV28; 11 bases match TRBD1. Germline CDR1 and CDR2: MDHEN and SYDVKM. This CDR3 spans 15 amino acids. V trimming: 2 bases; J trimming: 4 bases; junction bases outside the gene matches: 3. CDR3 bases: TGTGCCAGCAGTTTAGGCGGGACAGGGGGCACTGAAGCTTTCTTT. It encodes CASSLGGTGGTEAFF.

The genes are TRBV5-5 and TRBJ1-1; possibly TRBD1 for D (5 bases). The germline V and J ends were trimmed by 0 bases and 0 bases, with 18 bases remaining between them. Looked up from germline, CDR1 is SGHKS and CDR2 is YYEKEE (reference sequence). The CDR3 totals 18 residues. The CDR3 bases are TGTGCCAGCAGCTTGGTATCCCCCTCGGCAGGGATGAACACTGAAGCTTTCTTT. Encoded protein: CASSLVSPSAGMNTEAFF. The entire variable domain, with the rest obtained from reference TRBV5-5 and TRBJ1-1, is as follows: DAGVTQSPTHLIKTRGQQVTLRCSPISGHKSVSWYQQVLGQGPQFIFQYYEKEERGRGNFPDRFSARQFPNYSSELNVNALLLGDSALYLCASSLVSPSAGMNTEAFFGQGTRLTVV.

The chain combines TRBV28 with TRBJ2-2, with D perhaps given as TRBD1 or TRBD2 (5 bases each). This CDR3 region has 15 residues. Trimming took off 3 bases at V and 0 bases at J, with 8 bases between the two ends. The germline gives CDR1 MDHEN, CDR2 SYDVKM. CDR3 sequence reads: CASSLWGSNTGELFF. CDR3 coding DNA: TGTGCCAGCAGTTTGTGGGGGTCGAACACCGGGGAGCTGTTTTTT.

This clone was seen once. CDR3: CASSQETGFTGYTF. CDR3 sequence (DNA): TGTGCCAGCAGCCAAGAGACAGGGTTCACTGGCTACACCTTC. V usage is TRBV14 and J usage is TRBJ1-2; TRBD1 matches 7 bases. With V trimmed by 0 bases and J by 7 bases, 5 bases remained unmatched. Germline V lookup: CDR1 SGHDN, CDR2 FVKESK. The CDR3 length is 14 residues.

The CDR3 DNA sequence: TGTGCCAGCTCACCCCCCCGGCAGGGAGGGGCGGATACGCAGTATTTT. Residues: CASSPPRQGGADTQYF. This rearrangement joins TRBV18 to TRBJ2-3; TRBD2 matches at 7 bases. V was pared by 3 bases and J by 6 bases, with 12 bases of the junction left unmatched. The germline gives CDR1 KGHSH, CDR2 LQKENI. This CDR3 region has 16 residues. The full variable domain, in which reference TRBV18 and TRBJ2-3 provide the parts outside the CDR3, is NAGVMQNPRHLVRRRGQEARLRCSPMKGHSHVYWYRQLPEEGLKFMVYLQKENIIDESGMPKERFSAEFPKEGPSILRIQQVVRGDSAAYFCASSPPRQGGADTQYFGPGTRLTVL.

J is TRBJ2-1 and V is TRBV11-2; TRBD2 agrees at 8 bases. This CDR3 is 17 amino acids long. Germline V CDR1 and CDR2: SGHAT, FQNNGV. The V gene end was trimmed by 2 bases and the J gene end by 3 bases; junction bases not matched to a gene: 9. For the CDR3, the DNA is TGTGCCAGCAGCTTAACTTTTGGCGGGAGGAACTACAATGAGCAGTTCTTC. It translates to CASSLTFGGRNYNEQFF.

This CDR3 is CASSSVGVRETQYF. The CDR3 coding sequence is TGTGCCAGCAGCTCTGTTGGGGTTCGGGAGACCCAGTACTTC. The chain is built from TRBV5-4 and TRBJ2-5; D remains ambiguous. V dropped 3 bases and J dropped 5 bases, with 14 bases sitting between them. CDR1 is SGHNT, CDR2 YYREEE, per germline (reference sequence). The CDR3 spans 14 residues. The complete variable domain, with remaining parts taken from reference TRBV5-4 and TRBJ2-5, reads ETGVTQSPTHLIKTRGQQVTLRCSSQSGHNTVSWYQQALGQGPQFIFQYYREEENGRGNFPPRFSGLQFPNYSSELNVNALELDDSALYLCASSSVGVRETQYFGPGTRLLVL.

This clone was observed once. J is TRBJ2-1 and V is TRBV11-1; TRBD2 matches 11 bases. Germline V lookup: CDR1 SGHAT, CDR2 FQDESV (reference sequence). The CDR3 length is 18 residues. V was clipped by 2 bases and J by 2 bases; unmatched bases: 8. CDR3 bases: TGTGCCAGCAGCTTAATTAGCGGGAGGGCCAGACCCTACAATGAGCAGTTCTTC. Amino acids: CASSLISGRARPYNEQFF.

V and J are TRBV28 and TRBJ2-1; TRBD2 matches 9 bases. V gave up 1 base and J gave up 0 bases; unmatched junction bases: 7. CDR3 length: 18 residues. The germline CDR1 and CDR2 sequences are MDHEN and SYDVKM. DNA of the CDR3: TGTGCCAGCAGTTTATCCTCTTTAGCGGGAGCCTCCTACAATGAGCAGTTCTTC. Its translation is CASSLSSLAGASYNEQFF. Combining the CDR3 with reference TRBV28 and TRBJ2-1 gives the whole variable domain DVKVTQSSRYLVKRTGEKVFLECVQDMDHENMFWYRQDPGLGLRLIYFSYDVKMKEKGDIPEGYSVSREKKERFSLILESASTNQTSMYLCASSLSSLAGASYNEQFFGPGTRLTVL.

The rearrangement joins TRBV14 to TRBJ2-7, with no clear D. The V end lost 4 bases, the J end lost 0 bases, and 7 bases lay between the germline ends. The CDR3 extends over 13 amino acids. CDR1 is SGHDN and CDR2 is FVKESK in the germline V gene. The CDR3 here is CASSLYSSYEQYF. In nucleotides, the CDR3 is TGTGCCAGCAGCCTGTACTCCTCCTACGAGCAGTACTTC. Filled out from reference TRBV14 and TRBJ2-7, the complete variable domain reads EAGVTQFPSHSVIEKGQTVTLRCDPISGHDNLYWYRRVMGKEIKFLLHFVKESKQDESGMPNNRFLAERTGGTYSTLKVQPAELEDSGVYFCASSLYSSYEQYFGPGTRLTVT.

This clone came up once. This chain links TRBV19 with TRBJ2-3; D gene ambiguous. The CDR3 has 15 amino acids. Germline CDR1 reads LNHDA; CDR2 reads SQIVND (reference sequence). V was pared by 3 bases and J by 1 base, with 11 bases between. CDR3 coding DNA: TGTGCCAGTAGTATTTGGAGAGGAGGCACAGATACGCAGTATTTT. It yields the protein CASSIWRGGTDTQYF.

The CDR3 DNA is TGTGCCTGGAGTTTAATCTCGTTCGAGACCCAGTACTTC. It encodes CAWSLISFETQYF. The V call is TRBV30, the J call TRBJ2-5; D gene uncertain. V lost 2 bases, J lost 5 bases, and 12 bases lay in between. The CDR3 consists of 13 residues. CDR1 GTSNPN and CDR2 SVGIG come from the germline V gene (reference sequence).

The chain joins TRBV5-6 to TRBJ1-1; unclear D gene. This CDR3 contains 12 residues. V was shortened by 1 base and J by 7 bases, with 8 bases between the two germline ends. Germline V CDR1 and CDR2: SGHDT, YYEEEE. The CDR3 DNA sequence: TGTGCCAGCAGCTTGTACGGACTTGAAGCTTTCTTT. Its translation: CASSLYGLEAFF.

The V and J genes are TRBV27 and TRBJ1-1, with D unresolved. V shed 7 bases and J shed 4 bases, with 13 bases lying between them. Germline values: CDR1 MNHEY, CDR2 SMNVEV (reference sequence). CDR3 length: 13 amino acids. The CDR3 coding sequence is TGTGCCAGCACTAGTGCTTGGGTCACTGAAGCTTTCTTT. Amino acids: CASTSAWVTEAFF.

The V and J genes are TRBV5-6 and TRBJ2-7, with 7 bases aligning to TRBD2. The trim removed 0 bases at V and 3 bases at J, leaving 9 bases unmatched. The V gene's germline CDR1 is SGHDT and CDR2 YYEEEE. CDR3 length: 16 amino acids. The CDR3 is CASSLARGGSLYEQYF. CDR3 DNA sequence: TGTGCCAGCAGCTTGGCTAGGGGCGGGAGCCTCTACGAGCAGTACTTC.

The J gene is TRBJ2-7, the V gene TRBV6-5; the D gene is possibly TRBD2 (5 bases). Germline values: CDR1 MNHEY, CDR2 SVGAGI. CDR3 size: 13 residues. Trimming pared 10 bases from V and 2 bases from J, leaving 15 bases between. The DNA for the CDR3 is TGTGCCACCGTAGACCTCGGGACCTACGAGCAGTACTTC. Translation gives CATVDLGTYEQYF.

This chain uses TRBV20-1 with TRBJ2-3; D call uncertain. V shed 3 bases and J shed 2 bases, with 0 bases lying between them. The CDR3 sequence is 10 residues long. The germline CDR1 and CDR2 sequences are DFQATT and SNEGSKA (reference sequence). CDR3 amino acids: CSASTDTQYF. The CDR3 DNA follows: TGCAGTGCTAGCACAGATACGCAGTATTTT.

This clone occurred once. The V gene is TRBV11-2, the J gene TRBJ2-4, with a possible D match to TRBD1 (6 bases). The CDR3 is 16 amino acids. Germline-derived CDR1 and CDR2 are SGHAT and FQNNGV. V lost 2 bases, J lost 0 bases, and 11 bases lay in between. For the CDR3, the DNA is TGTGCCAGCAGCTTACAGGGGCCTCTAGCCAAAAACATTCAGTACTTC. Its protein is CASSLQGPLAKNIQYF.